This T cell receptor beta chain was recovered during a study of identical twins. Comments on this clonotype: As yet, its antigen is unknown.

General study results and limits: Not following the same donors, the study drew its conclusions from cross-sectional statistical analysis.

Germline-derived CDR1 and CDR2 are SGHDT and YYEEEE. Trimming took 0 bases from V and 2 from J, leaving 12 bases between them. The CDR3 extends over 15 amino acids. TCRdb used MiXCR to reprocess the 5' RACE reads, holding one entry per CDR3 protein. The sample contains 550,000 to 700,000 distinct CDR3 sequences, around 20% of which appear only once. The sample was also reused in another study, on T cells expressing NK-cell markers.

Material for sequencing was PBMCs. The chain recombines TRBV5-6 with TRBJ2-7; D possibly matches TRBD1 or TRBD2 (5 bases each). The receptor's source is a young woman in good health. In nucleotides, the CDR3 is TGTGCCAGCAGCTTGGTAGGGACCCTAACCTACGAGCAGTACTTC. Translation gives CASSLVGTLTYEQYF.